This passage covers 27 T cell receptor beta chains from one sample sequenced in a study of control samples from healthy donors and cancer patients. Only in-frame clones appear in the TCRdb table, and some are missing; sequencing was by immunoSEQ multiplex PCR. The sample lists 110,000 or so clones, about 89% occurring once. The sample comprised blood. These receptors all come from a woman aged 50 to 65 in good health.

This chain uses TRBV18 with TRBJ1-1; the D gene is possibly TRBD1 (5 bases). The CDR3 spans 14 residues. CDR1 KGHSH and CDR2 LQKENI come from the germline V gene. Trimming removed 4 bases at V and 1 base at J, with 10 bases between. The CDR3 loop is CASSLMDKNTEAFF. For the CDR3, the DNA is TGTGCCAGCTCACTTATGGACAAGAACACTGAAGCTTTCTTT.

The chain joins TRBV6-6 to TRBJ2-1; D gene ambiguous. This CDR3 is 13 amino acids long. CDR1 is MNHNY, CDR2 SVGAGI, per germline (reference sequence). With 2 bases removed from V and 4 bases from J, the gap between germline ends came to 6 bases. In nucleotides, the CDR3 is TGTGCCAGCAGTTACGAAGAGTACAATGAGCAGTTCTTC. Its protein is CASSYEEYNEQFF.

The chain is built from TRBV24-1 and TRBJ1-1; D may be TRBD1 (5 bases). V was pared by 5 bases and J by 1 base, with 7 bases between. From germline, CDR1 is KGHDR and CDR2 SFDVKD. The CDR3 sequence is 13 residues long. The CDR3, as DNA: TGTGCCACCAGTGGACAGCCGAACACTGAAGCTTTCTTT. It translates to CATSGQPNTEAFF.

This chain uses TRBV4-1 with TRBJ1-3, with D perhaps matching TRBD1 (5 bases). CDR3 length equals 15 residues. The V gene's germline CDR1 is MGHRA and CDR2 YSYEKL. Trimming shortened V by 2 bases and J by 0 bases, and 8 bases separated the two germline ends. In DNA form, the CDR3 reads TGCGCCAGCAGCCAAAGGACAACCTCTGGAAACACCATATATTTT. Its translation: CASSQRTTSGNTIYF.

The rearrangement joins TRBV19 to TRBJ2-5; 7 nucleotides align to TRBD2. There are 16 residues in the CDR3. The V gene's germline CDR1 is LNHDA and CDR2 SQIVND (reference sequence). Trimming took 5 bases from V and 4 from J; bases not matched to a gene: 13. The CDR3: CASSHPSGVLRETQYF. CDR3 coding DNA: TGTGCCAGTAGTCACCCAAGCGGGGTATTGCGAGAGACCCAGTACTTC.

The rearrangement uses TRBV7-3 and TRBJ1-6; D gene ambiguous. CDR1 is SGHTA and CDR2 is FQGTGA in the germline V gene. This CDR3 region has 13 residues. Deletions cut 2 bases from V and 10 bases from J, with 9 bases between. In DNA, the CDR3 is TGTGCCAGCAGCTTAGGCTTTGGGTCACCCCTCCACTTT. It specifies CASSLGFGSPLHF.

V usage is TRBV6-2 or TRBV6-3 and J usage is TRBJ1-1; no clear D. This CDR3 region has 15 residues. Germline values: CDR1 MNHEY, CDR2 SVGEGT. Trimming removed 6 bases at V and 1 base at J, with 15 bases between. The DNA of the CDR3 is TGTGCCAGCAGCCCACTAATAAGGACGAACACTGAAGCTTTCTTT. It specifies CASSPLIRTNTEAFF.

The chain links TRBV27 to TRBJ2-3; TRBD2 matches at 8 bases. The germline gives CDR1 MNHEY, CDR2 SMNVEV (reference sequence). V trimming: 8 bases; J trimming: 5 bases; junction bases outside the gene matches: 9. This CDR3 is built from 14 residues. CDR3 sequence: CASWTRGAGDTQYF. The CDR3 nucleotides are TGTGCCAGCTGGACGCGGGGGGCCGGAGATACGCAGTATTTT.

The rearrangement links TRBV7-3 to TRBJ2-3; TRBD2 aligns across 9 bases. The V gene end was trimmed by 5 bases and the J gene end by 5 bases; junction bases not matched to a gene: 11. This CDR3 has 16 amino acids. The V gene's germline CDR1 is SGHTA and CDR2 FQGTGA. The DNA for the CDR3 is TGTGCCAGCAGCCTTTACGTAGCGGGAGTAGGAGATACGCAGTATTTT. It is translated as CASSLYVAGVGDTQYF.

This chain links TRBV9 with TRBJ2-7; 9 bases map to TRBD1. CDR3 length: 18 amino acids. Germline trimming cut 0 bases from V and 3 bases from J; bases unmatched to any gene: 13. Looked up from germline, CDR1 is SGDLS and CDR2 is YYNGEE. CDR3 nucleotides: TGTGCCAGCAGCGTAGCTACAGGGGGCCAGGGGGGATTCTACGAGCAGTACTTC. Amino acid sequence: CASSVATGGQGGFYEQYF.

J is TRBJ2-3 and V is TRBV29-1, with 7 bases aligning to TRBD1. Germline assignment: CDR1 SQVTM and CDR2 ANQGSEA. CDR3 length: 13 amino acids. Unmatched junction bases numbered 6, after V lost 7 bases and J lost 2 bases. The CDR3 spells CSARDSYTDTQYF. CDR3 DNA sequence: TGCAGCGCACGGGACAGCTACACAGATACGCAGTATTTT.

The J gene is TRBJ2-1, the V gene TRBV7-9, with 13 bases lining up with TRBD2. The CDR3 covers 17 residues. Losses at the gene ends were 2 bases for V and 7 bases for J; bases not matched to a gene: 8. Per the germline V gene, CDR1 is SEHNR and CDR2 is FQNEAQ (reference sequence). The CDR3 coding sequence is TGTGCCAGCAGCTTACATTTACTAGCGGGAGGGTTAAATGAGCAGTTCTTC. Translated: CASSLHLLAGGLNEQFF.

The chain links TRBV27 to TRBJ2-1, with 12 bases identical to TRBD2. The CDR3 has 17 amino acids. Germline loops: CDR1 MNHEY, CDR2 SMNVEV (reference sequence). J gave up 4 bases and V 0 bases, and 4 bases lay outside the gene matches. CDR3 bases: TGTGCCAGCAGTTTATCGACCGGGACTAGCGGGTACAATGAGCAGTTCTTC. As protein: CASSLSTGTSGYNEQFF.

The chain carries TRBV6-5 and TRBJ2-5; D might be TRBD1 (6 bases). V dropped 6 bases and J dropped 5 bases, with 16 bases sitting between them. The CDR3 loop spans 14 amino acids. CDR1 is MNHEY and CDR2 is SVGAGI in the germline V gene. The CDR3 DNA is TGTGCCAGCAGCTCTCTTGGGGGCAGGGAGACCCAGTACTTC. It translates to CASSSLGGRETQYF.

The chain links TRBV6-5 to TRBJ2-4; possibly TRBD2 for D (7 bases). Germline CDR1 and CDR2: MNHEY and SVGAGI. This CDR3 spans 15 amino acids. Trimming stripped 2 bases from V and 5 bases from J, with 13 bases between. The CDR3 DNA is TGTGCCAGCAGTTACGGCGGGGGCGCCCAAAACATTCAGTACTTC. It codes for CASSYGGGAQNIQYF.

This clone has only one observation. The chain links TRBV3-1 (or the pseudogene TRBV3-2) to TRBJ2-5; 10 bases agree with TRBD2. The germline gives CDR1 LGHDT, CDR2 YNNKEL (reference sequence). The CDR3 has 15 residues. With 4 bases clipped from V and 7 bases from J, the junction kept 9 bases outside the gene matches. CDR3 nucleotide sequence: TGTGCCAGCAGCCGAGAACTAGCGGGAATGGCGACCCAGTACTTC. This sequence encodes CASSRELAGMATQYF.

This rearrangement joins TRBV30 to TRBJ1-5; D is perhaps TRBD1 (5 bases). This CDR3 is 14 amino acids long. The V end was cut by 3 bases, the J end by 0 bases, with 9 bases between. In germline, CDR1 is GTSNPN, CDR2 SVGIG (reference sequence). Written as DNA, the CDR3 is TGTGCCTGGAGCGAGGGGTTTAGCAATCAGCCCCAGCATTTT. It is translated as CAWSEGFSNQPQHF. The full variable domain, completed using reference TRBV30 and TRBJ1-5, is SQTIHQWPATLVQPVGSPLSLECTVEGTSNPNLYWYRQAAGRGLQLLFYSVGIGQISSEVPQNLSASRPQDRQFILSSKKLLLSDSGFYLCAWSEGFSNQPQHFGDGTRLSIL.

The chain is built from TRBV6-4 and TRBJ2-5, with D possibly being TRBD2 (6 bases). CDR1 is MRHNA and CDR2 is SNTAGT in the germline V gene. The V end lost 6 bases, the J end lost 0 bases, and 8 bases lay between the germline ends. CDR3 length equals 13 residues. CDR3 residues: CASSRDYQETQYF. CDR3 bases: TGTGCCAGCAGCCGGGACTACCAAGAGACCCAGTACTTC.

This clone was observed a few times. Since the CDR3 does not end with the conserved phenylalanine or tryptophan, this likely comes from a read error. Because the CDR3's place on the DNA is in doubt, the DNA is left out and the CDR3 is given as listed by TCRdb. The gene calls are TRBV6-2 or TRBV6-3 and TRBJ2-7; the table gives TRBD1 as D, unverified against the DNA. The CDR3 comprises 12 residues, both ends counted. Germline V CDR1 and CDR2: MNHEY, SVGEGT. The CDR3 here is CASSYLGIDRES.

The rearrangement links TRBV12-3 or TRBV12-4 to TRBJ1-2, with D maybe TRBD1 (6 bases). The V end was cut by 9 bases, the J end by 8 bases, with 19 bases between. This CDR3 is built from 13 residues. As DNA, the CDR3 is TGTGCCAGTCAGATCCAGGGGCGGAAAGGCTACACCTTC. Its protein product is CASQIQGRKGYTF.

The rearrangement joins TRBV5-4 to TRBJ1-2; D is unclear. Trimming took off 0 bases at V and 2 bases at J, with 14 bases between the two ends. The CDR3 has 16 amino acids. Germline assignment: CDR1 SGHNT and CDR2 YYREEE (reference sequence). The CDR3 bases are TGTGCCAGCAGCTTGGGTGCGGCAGCCCGAAACTATGGCTACACCTTC. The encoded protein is CASSLGAAARNYGYTF.

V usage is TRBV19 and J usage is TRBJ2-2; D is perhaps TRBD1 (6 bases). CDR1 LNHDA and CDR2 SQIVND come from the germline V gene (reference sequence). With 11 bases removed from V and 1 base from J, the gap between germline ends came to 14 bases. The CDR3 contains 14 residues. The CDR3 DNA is TGTGCCGCGAACGAGGGACAGAACACCGGGGAGCTGTTTTTT. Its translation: CAANEGQNTGELFF.

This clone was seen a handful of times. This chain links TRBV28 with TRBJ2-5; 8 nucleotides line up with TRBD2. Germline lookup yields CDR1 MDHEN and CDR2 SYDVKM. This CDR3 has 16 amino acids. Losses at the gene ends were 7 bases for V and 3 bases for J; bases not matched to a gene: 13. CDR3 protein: CASTGWGGGREETQYF. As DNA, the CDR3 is TGTGCCAGCACGGGATGGGGCGGGGGGCGAGAAGAGACCCAGTACTTC. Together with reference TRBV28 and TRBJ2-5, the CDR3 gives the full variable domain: DVKVTQSSRYLVKRTGEKVFLECVQDMDHENMFWYRQDPGLGLRLIYFSYDVKMKEKGDIPEGYSVSREKKERFSLILESASTNQTSMYLCASTGWGGGREETQYFGPGTRLLVL.

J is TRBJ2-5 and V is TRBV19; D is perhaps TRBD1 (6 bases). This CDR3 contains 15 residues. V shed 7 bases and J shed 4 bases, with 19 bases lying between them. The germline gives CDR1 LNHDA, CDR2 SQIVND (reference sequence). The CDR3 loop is CASTLGQGRLETQYF. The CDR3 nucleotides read TGTGCCAGTACGTTAGGGCAGGGGCGGTTAGAGACCCAGTACTTC.

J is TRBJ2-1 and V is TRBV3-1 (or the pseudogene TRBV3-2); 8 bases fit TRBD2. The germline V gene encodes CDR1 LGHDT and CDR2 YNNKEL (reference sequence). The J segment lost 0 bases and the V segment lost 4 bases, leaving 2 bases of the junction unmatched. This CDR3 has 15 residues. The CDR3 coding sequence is TGTGCCAGCAGCCGAAGCGGGAGCTCCTACAATGAGCAGTTCTTC. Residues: CASSRSGSSYNEQFF.

The CDR3 DNA is TGCGCCAGCAGCCAAGATACAGCTGGCTACACCTTC. Its protein product is CASSQDTAGYTF. This chain uses TRBV4-1 with TRBJ1-2; D gene ambiguous. The V end was cut by 0 bases, the J end by 7 bases, with 6 bases between. Per germline, CDR1 MGHRA and CDR2 YSYEKL. This CDR3 has 12 amino acids.

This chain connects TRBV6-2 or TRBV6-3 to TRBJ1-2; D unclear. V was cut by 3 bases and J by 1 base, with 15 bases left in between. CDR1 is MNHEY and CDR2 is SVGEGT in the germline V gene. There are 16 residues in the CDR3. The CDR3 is CASSYGRLSGNYGYTF. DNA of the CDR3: TGTGCCAGCAGTTATGGTAGACTGTCGGGTAACTATGGCTACACCTTC.